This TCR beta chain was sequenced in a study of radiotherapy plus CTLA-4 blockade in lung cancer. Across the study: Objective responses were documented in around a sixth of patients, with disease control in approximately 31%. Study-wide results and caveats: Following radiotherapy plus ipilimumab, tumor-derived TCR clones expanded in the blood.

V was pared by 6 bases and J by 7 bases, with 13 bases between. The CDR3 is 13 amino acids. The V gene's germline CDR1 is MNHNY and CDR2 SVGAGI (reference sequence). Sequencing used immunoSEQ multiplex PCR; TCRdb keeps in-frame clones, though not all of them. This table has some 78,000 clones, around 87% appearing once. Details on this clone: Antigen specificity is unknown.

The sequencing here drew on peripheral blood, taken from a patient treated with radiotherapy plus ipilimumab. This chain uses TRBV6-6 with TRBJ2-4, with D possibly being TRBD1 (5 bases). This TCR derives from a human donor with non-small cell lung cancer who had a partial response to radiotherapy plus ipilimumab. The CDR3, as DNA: TGTGCCAGCAGCGACAGTGTTATGAACATTCAGTACTTC. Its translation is CASSDSVMNIQYF.